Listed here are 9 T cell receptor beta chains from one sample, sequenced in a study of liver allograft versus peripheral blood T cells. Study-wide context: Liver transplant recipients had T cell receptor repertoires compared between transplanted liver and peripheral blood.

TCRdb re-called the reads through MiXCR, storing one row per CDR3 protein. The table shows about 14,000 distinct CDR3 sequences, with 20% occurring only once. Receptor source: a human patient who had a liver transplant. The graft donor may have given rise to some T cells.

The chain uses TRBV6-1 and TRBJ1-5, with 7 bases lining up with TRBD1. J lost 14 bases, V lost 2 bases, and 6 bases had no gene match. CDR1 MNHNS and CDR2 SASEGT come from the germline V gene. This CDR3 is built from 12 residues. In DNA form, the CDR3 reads TGTGCCAGCAGTGAAACACAGGGGCGAGAGCATTTT. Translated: CASSETQGREHF.

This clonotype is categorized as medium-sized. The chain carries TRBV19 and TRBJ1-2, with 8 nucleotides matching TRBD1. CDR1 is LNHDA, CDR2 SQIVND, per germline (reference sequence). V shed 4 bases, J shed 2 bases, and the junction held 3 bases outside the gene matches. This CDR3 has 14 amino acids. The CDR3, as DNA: TGTGCCAGTAGTACTCGACAGGGGAACTATGGCTACACCTTC. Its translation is CASSTRQGNYGYTF.

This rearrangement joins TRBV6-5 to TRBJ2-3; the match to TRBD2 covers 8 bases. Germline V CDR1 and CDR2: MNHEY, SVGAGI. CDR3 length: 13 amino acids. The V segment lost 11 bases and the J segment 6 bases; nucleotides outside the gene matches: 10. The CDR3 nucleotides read TGTGCCTCTAGGCGGGGGGTTGCGGATACGCAGTATTTT. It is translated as CASRRGVADTQYF.

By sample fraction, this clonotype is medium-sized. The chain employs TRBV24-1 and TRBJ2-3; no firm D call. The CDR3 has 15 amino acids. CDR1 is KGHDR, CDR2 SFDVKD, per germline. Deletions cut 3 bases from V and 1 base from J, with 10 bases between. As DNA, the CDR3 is TGTGCCACCAGTGATCCAACGAGAGGCACAGATACGCAGTATTTT. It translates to CATSDPTRGTDTQYF.

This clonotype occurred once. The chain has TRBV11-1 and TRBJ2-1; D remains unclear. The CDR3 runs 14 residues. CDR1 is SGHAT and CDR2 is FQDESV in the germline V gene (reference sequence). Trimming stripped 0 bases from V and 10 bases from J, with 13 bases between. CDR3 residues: CASSLALGSQEQFF. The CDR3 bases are TGTGCCAGCAGCTTAGCGCTCGGTAGCCAAGAGCAGTTCTTC.

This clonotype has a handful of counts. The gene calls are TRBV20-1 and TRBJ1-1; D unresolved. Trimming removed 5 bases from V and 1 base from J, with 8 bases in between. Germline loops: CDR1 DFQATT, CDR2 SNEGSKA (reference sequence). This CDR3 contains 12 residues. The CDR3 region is CSAEGWNTEAFF. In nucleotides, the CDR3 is TGCAGTGCTGAAGGGTGGAACACTGAAGCTTTCTTT.

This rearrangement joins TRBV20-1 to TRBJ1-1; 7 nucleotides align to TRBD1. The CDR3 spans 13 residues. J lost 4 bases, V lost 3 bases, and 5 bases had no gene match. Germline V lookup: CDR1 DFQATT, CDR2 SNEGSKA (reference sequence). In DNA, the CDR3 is TGCAGTGCTAGGAGACAGGGTGGCACTGAAGCTTTCTTT. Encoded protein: CSARRQGGTEAFF.

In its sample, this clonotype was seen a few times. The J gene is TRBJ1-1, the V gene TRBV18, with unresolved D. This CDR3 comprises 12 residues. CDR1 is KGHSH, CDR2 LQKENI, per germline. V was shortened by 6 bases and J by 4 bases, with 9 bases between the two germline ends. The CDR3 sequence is CASSPAATEAFF. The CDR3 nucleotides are TGTGCCAGCTCCCCGGCGGCCACTGAAGCTTTCTTT. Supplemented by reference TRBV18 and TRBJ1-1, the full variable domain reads NAGVMQNPRHLVRRRGQEARLRCSPMKGHSHVYWYRQLPEEGLKFMVYLQKENIIDESGMPKERFSAEFPKEGPSILRIQQVVRGDSAAYFCASSPAATEAFFGQGTRLTVV.

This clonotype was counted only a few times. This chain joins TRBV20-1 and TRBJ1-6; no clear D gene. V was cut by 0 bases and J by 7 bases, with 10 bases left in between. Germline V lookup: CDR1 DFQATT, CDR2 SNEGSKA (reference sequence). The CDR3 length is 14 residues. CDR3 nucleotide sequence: TGCAGTGCTAGAGATCGTACGGCGAATTCACCCCTCCACTTT. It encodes CSARDRTANSPLHF.